Listed below are T cell receptor beta chains from one sample, sequenced in a study of T cell responses to AZD1222 COVID-19 vaccine. Sequencing used immunoSEQ multiplex PCR; TCRdb keeps in-frame clones, though not all of them. The sample yields over 200,000 clones, approximately 94% seen once. The sample was peripheral blood, taken 28 days after the second dose of the MenACWY control vaccine. All receptors derive from an adult who received the MenACWY meningococcal vaccine as a control. Each CDR3 is given with its conserved first and last residue. The order of the fields is V gene, clone size, D gene, J gene, CDR3 DNA, CDR3 protein. A D gene is named only where the DNA matches it firmly. The listing skips clone size in some rows; elsewhere it reads once, few, many or a size class.

TRBV5-1	-	TRBD2	TRBJ2-1	TGCGCCAGCAGCTCAGGTCGGAGCGGGAGGGCCTCTGAGCAGTTCTTC	CASSSGRSGRASEQFF
TRBV5-8	-	-	TRBJ1-6	TGTGCCAGCAGCTTCATCCGTCGAGGGGGTGGTTCACCCCTCCACTTT	CASSFIRRGGGSPLHF
TRBV6-5	-	TRBD1	TRBJ2-3	TGTGCCAGCGGGACCGGGACAGGGACAGATACGCAGTATTTT	CASGTGTGTDTQYF
TRBV7-3	-	TRBD1	TRBJ2-3	TGTGCCAGCAGCTTAGGGACAGGGTTTAGCACAGATACGCAGTATTTT	CASSLGTGFSTDTQYF
TRBV6-5	-	-	TRBJ1-6	TGTGCCAGCAGTCCCTGGACAGAGTATAATTCACCCCTCCACTTT	CASSPWTEYNSPLHF
TRBV9	once	TRBD2	TRBJ2-3	TGTGCCAGCAGCGTAGTTACTAGCGGGGGGGATACGCAGTATTTT	CASSVVTSGGDTQYF
TRBV9	-	-	TRBJ2-1	TGCTCTAGTGGCTCCTACAATGAGCAGTTCTTC	CSSGSYNEQFF
TRBV25-1	few	TRBD1	TRBJ1-2	TGTGCCGAAGGTACGAGGACAGGGGACACCGGCTACACCTTC	CAEGTRTGDTGYTF
TRBV28	-	TRBD1	TRBJ2-3	TGTGCCAGCAGCCCGACAGGGGTTGTCACAGATACGCAGTATTTT	CASSPTGVVTDTQYF
TRBV6-5	-	-	TRBJ2-7	TGTGCCAGCAGTTATTACAGGGATTCCGAGCAGTACTTC	CASSYYRDSEQYF
TRBV28	-	-	TRBJ2-7	TGTGCCAGCAGTTTAGAGGGATCCTACGAGCAGTACTTC	CASSLEGSYEQYF
TRBV5-4	-	-	TRBJ2-1	TGTGCCAGCAGCTTGGCAGCGCGAAGCTCCTACAATGAGCAGTTCTTC	CASSLAARSSYNEQFF
TRBV7-9	once	-	TRBJ1-1	TGTGCCAGCAGCCGAGCTGTGCTCACTGAAGCTTTCTTT	CASSRAVLTEAFF
TRBV6-2/TRBV6-3	-	TRBD2	TRBJ2-7	TGTGCCAGCAGTTACCCCCAGCGGGAGAGAGCCTACGAGCAGTACTTC	CASSYPQRERAYEQYF
TRBV3-1/TRBV3-2	-	TRBD1	TRBJ2-1	TGTGCCAGCAGCCATTTAACAGGGGGTAGCAATGAGCAGTTCTTC	CASSHLTGGSNEQFF
TRBV5-6	-	-	TRBJ1-1	TGTGCCAGCAGCGGGGGGGGCACTGAAGCTTTCTTT	CASSGGGTEAFF
TRBV4-1	-	-	TRBJ1-1	TGCGCCAGCAGCCAAGAGGAGGGATTCACTGAAGCTTTCTTT	CASSQEEGFTEAFF
TRBV30	-	TRBD1	TRBJ2-7	TGTGCCTGGAGCCCAGGGGGCGTCGAGCAGTACTTC	CAWSPGGVEQYF